The TCR beta chain described here comes from a study of cytomegalovirus exposure and HLA in healthy donors. The PCR contained 60 Vbeta and 13 Jbeta primers. Repertoires were generated with immunoSEQ multiplex PCR, while TCRdb's copy carries only in-frame clones and drops some. Here the sample spans 120,000 to 150,000 clones, around 80% being singletons. This CDR3 comprises 16 residues. Germline V gene lookup returns CDR1 MDHEN and CDR2 SYDVKM. Trimming stripped 4 bases from V and 7 bases from J, with 17 bases between. The receptor was derived from a young man in good health and CMV-seropositive. The chain recombines TRBV28 with TRBJ1-6; the D gene is possibly TRBD1 (6 bases). Sequencing was performed on PBMCs. This CDR3 is CASSSVPGAKNSPLHF. CDR3 nucleotide sequence: TGTGCCAGCAGTTCCGTCCCAGGGGCTAAAAATTCACCCCTCCACTTT.